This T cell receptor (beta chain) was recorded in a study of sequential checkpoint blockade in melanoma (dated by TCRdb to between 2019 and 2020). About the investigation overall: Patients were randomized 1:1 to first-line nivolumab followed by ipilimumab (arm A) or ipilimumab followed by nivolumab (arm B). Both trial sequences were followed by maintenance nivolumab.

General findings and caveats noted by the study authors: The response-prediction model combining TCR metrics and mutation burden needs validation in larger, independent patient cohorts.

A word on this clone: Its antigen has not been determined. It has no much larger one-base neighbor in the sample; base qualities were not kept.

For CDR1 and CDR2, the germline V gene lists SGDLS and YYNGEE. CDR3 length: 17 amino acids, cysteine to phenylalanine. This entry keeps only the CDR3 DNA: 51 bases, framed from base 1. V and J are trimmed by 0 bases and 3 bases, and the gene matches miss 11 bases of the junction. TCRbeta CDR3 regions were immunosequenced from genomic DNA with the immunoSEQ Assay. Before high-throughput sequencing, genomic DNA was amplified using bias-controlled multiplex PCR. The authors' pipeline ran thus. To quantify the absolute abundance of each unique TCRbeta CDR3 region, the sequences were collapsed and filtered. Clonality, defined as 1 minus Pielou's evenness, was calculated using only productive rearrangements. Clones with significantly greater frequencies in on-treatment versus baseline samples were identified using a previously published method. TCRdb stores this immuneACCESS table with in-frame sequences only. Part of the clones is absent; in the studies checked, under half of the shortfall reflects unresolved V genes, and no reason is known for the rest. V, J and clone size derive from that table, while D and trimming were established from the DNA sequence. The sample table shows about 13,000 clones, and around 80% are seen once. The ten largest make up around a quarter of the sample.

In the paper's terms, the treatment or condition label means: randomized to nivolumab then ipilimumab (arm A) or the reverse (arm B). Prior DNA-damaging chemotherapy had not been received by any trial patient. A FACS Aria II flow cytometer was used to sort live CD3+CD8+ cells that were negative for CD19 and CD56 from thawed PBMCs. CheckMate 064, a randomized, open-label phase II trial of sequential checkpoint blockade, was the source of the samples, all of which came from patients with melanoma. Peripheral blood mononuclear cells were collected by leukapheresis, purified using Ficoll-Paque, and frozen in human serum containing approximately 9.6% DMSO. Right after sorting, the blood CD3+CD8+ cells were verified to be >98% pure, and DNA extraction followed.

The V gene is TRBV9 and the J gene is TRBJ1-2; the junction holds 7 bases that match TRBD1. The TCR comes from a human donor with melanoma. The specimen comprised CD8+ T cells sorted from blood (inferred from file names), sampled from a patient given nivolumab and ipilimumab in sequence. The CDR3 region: CASSVDLSDRKDYGYTF. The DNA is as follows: TGTGCCAGCAGCGTAGACCTATCGGACAGGAAAGACTATGGCTACACCTTC. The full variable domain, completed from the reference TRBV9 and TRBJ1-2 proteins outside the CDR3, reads DSGVTQTPKHLITATGQRVTLRCSPRSGDLSVYWYQQSLDQGLQFLIQYYNGEERAKGNILERFSAQQFPDLHSELNLSSLELGDSALYFCASSVDLSDRKDYGYTFGSGTRLTVV.